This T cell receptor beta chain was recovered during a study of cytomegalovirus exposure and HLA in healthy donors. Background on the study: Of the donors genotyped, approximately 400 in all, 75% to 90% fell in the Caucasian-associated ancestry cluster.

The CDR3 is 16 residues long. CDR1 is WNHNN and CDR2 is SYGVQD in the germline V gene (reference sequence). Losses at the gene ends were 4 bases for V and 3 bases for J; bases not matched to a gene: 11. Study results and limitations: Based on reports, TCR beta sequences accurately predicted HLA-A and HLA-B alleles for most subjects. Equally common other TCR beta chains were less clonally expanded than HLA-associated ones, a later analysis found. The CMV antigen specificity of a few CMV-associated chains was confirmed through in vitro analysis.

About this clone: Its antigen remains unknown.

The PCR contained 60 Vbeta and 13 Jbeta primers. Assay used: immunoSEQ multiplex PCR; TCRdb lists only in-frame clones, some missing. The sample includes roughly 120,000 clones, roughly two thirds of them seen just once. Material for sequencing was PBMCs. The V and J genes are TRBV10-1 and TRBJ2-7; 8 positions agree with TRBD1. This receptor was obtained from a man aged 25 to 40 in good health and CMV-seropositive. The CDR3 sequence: CASSGSRQGPYYEQYF. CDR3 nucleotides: TGCGCCAGCAGTGGGTCGAGACAGGGGCCTTACTACGAGCAGTACTTC.